The next 2 T cell receptor beta chains were all read from a single sample in a study of tumour-infiltrating T cells in Burkitt lymphoma (TCRdb year 2020). Library construction relied on the immunoSEQ multiplex PCR assay. Here the immuneACCESS table is served through TCRdb, limited to in-frame sequences with V and J called. Missing clones are a known gap in these copies; in checked studies unresolved V genes cover under half, and the rest lacks a known reason. The sample includes about 14,000 clones, with around 80% observed a single time. The ten largest account for 7.2% of the sample. Input material: tumor tissue. The receptors were sampled from a human donor with diffuse large B-cell lymphoma.

The V gene is TRBV11-2, the J gene TRBJ2-1, with TRBD1 matching over 10 bases. Germline loops: CDR1 SGHAT, CDR2 FQNNGV. The V gene end was trimmed by 4 bases and the J gene end by 6 bases; junction bases not matched to a gene: 9. CDR3 length: 16 residues. The CDR3 protein is CASSSTRQGAFNEQFF. The CDR3 nucleotides read TGTGCCAGCAGCTCGACCCGACAGGGGGCATTCAATGAGCAGTTCTTC.

Sample share makes this clone medium-sized (0.01 to 0.1%). This chain joins TRBV27 and TRBJ2-2; tentative D call: TRBD2 (6 bases). The CDR3 is 15 amino acids. Germline V lookup: CDR1 MNHEY, CDR2 SMNVEV (reference sequence). V was shortened by 4 bases and J by 5 bases, with 14 bases between the two germline ends. CDR3 in amino acids: CASSSQGGETGELFF. CDR3 sequence (DNA): TGTGCCAGCAGTTCCCAGGGAGGAGAGACCGGGGAGCTGTTTTTT.